These T cell receptor beta chains were read from a single sample in a study of T cells in tuberculosis. Generated by immunoSEQ multiplex PCR, the TCRdb table keeps only in-frame clones and is missing some. The sample has about 53,000 clones, 90% to 95% seen once. Sequences were derived from PBMCs, sampled at tuberculosis diagnosis. All receptors come from an adult with tuberculosis. Both conserved end residues are part of each CDR3. A D gene is named only where the DNA matches it firmly. Clone size is not always given. Where it is, it says once, few, many or a class for expanded clones.

V	D	size	J	CDR3	DNA
TRBV19	.	.	TRBJ2-1	CASSRSGNEQFF	TGTGCCAGTAGTAGGTCGGGCAATGAGCAGTTCTTC
TRBV29-1	.	.	TRBJ2-5	CSVVSPAPREETQYF	TGCAGCGTTGTAAGTCCGGCCCCACGGGAGGAGACCCAGTACTTC
TRBV28	.	.	TRBJ2-6	CASSSSTGGLGGANVLTF	.
TRBV6-1	.	.	TRBJ1-6	CASSERRMYNSPLHF	TGTGCCAGCAGTGAAAGGAGGATGTATAATTCACCCCTCCACTTT
TRBV27	TRBD1	.	TRBJ2-1	CASSFRQGVNEQFF	TGTGCCAGCAGTTTCAGACAGGGGGTGAATGAGCAGTTCTTC
TRBV18	TRBD2	once	TRBJ2-5	CASSPVPGRVQETQYF	TGTGCCAGCTCACCAGTCCCCGGGAGGGTCCAAGAGACCCAGTACTTC
TRBV5-5	.	.	TRBJ1-2	CASRRGGGYGYTF	TGTGCCAGCAGACGTGGAGGTGGTTATGGCTACACCTTC
TRBV5-8	TRBD2	.	TRBJ2-2	CASSSTISGRRTGELFF	TGTGCCAGCAGCTCAACCATTAGCGGGAGAAGGACCGGGGAGCTGTTTTTT
TRBV7-3	.	once	TRBJ2-1	CASSLVGGSYNEQFF	TGTGCCAGCAGCTTAGTCGGCGGATCCTACAATGAGCAGTTCTTC
TRBV5-4	.	.	TRBJ2-5	CASSLVRGQETQYF	TGTGCCAGCAGCTTGGTCAGGGGCCAAGAGACCCAGTACTTC
TRBV19	.	once	TRBJ1-2	CASTTVQHYGYTF	TGTGCCAGTACAACGGTACAGCACTATGGCTACACCTTC
TRBV6-1	TRBD1	.	TRBJ2-5	CASSEAWTGHQETQYF	TGTGCCAGCAGTGAAGCGTGGACAGGGCACCAAGAGACCCAGTACTTC
TRBV5-1	TRBD1	once	TRBJ1-2	CASSPKTGGHFYGYTF	TGCGCCAGCAGCCCTAAGACAGGGGGGCACTTCTATGGCTACACCTTC
TRBV5-1	TRBD1	.	TRBJ2-7	CASSFRGSGNEQYF	TGCGCCAGCAGCTTCAGGGGGAGTGGAAACGAGCAGTACTTC